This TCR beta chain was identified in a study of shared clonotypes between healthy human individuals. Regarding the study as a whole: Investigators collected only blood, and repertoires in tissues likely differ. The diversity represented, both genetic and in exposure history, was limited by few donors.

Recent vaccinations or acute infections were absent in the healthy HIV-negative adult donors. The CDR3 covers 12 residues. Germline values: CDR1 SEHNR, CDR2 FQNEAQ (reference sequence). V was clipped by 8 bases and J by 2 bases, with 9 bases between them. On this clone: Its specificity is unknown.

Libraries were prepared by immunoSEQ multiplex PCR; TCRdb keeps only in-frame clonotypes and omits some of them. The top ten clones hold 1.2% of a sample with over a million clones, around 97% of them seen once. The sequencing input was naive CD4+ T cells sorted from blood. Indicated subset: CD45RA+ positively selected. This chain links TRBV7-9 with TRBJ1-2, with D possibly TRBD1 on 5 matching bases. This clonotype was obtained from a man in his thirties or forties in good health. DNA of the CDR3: TGTGCCAGCGGAGGACAAAACTATGGCTACACCTTC. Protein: CASGGQNYGYTF. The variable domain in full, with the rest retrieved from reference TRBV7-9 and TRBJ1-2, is DTGVSQNPRHKITKRGQNVTFRCDPISEHNRLYWYRQTLGQGPEFLTYFQNEAQLEKSRLLSDRFSAERPKGSFSTLEIQRTEQGDSAMYLCASGGQNYGYTFGSGTRLTVV.